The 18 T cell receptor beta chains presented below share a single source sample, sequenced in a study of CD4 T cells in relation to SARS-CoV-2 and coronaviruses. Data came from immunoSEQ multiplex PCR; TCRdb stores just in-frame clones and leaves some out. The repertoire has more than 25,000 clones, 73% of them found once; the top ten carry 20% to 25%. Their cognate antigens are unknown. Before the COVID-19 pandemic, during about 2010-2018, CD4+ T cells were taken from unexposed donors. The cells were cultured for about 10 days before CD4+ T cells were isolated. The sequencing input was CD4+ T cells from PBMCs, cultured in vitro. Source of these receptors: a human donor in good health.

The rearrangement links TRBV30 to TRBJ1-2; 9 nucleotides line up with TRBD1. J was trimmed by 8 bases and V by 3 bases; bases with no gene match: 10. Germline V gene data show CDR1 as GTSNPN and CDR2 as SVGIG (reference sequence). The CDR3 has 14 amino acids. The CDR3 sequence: CAWSLRDRVVGYTF. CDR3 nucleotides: TGTGCCTGGAGCCTCCGGGACAGGGTTGTCGGCTACACCTTC.

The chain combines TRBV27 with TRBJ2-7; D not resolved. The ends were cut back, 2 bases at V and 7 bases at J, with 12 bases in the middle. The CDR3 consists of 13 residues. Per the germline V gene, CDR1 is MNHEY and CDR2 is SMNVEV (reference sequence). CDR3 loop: CASSLIPAQEQYF. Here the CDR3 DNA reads TGTGCCAGCAGTTTAATCCCTGCTCAGGAGCAGTACTTC.

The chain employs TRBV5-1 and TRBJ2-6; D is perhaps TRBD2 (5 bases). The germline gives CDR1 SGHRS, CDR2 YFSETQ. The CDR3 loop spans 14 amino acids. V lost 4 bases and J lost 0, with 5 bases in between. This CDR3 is CASSEGSGANVLTF. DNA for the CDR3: TGCGCCAGCAGCGAGGGCTCTGGGGCCAACGTCCTGACTTTC.

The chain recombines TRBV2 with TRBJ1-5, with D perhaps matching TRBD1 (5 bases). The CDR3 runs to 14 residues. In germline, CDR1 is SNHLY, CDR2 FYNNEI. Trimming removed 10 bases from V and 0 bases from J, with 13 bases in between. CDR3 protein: CATQTESSNQPQHF. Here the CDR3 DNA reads TGTGCCACCCAGACAGAATCTAGCAATCAGCCCCAGCATTTT.

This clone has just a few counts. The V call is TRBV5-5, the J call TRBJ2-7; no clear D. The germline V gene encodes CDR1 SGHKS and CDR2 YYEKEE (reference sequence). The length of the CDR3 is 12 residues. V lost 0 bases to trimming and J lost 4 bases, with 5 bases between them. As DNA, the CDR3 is TGTGCCAGCAGCTTGGTGGGGTACGAGCAGTACTTC. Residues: CASSLVGYEQYF.

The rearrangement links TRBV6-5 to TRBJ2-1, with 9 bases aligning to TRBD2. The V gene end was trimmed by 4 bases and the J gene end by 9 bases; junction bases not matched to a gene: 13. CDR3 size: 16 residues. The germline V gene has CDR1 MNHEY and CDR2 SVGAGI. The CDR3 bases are TGTGCCAGCAGTTCACCTACTAGCGGGTTTGATAGTGAGCAGTTCTTC. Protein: CASSSPTSGFDSEQFF.

The DNA of the CDR3 is TGTGCCAGCAGCCGGGACAGGGCGACAGATACGCAGTATTTT. This encodes CASSRDRATDTQYF. The chain links TRBV7-2 to TRBJ2-3; 9 bases match TRBD1. V gave up 5 bases and J gave up 3 bases; unmatched junction bases: 3. CDR1 SGHTA and CDR2 FQGNSA come from the germline V gene. The CDR3 spans 14 residues.

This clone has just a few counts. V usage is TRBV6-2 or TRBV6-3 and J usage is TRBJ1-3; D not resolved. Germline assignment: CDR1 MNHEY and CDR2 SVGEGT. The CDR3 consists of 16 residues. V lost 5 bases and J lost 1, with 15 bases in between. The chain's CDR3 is CASSLISYRSGNTIYF. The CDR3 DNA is TGTGCCAGCAGTCTAATCAGCTATCGGTCTGGAAACACCATATATTTT.

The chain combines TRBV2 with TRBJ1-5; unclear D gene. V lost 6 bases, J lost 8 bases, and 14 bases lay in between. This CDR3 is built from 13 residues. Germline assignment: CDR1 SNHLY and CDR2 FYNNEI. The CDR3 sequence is CASSDQVGEPQHF. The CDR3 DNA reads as TGTGCCAGCAGCGATCAAGTCGGGGAGCCCCAGCATTTT.

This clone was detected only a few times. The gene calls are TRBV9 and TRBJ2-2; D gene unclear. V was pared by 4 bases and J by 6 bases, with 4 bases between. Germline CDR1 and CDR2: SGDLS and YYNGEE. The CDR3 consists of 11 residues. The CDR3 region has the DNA TGTGCCAGCAGCACACCCGGGGAGCTGTTTTTT. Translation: CASSTPGELFF.

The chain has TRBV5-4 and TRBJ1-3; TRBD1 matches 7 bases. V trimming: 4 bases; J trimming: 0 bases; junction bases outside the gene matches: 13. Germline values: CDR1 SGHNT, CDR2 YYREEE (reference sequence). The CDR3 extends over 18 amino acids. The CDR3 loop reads CASSPDRVSDYSGNTIYF. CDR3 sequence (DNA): TGTGCCAGCAGCCCTGACAGGGTTTCGGACTACTCTGGAAACACCATATATTTT.

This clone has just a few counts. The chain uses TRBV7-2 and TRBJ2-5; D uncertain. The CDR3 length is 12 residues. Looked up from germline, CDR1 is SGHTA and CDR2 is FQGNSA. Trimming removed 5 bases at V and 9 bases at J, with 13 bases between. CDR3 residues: CASSMTELPQYF. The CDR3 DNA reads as TGTGCCAGCAGCATGACCGAGCTACCCCAGTACTTC.

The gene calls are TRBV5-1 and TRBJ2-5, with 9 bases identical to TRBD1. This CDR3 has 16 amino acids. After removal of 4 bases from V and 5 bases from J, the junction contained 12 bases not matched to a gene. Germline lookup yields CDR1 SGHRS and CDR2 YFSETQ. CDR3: CASSLGQGGREETQYF. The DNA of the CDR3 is TGCGCCAGCAGCCTGGGACAGGGAGGTCGCGAGGAGACCCAGTACTTC.

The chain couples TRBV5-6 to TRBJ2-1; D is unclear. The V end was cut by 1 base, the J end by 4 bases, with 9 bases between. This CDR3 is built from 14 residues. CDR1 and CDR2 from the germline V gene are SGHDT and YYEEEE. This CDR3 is CASSLPQTYNEQFF. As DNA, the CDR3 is TGTGCCAGCAGCTTGCCCCAGACTTACAATGAGCAGTTCTTC.

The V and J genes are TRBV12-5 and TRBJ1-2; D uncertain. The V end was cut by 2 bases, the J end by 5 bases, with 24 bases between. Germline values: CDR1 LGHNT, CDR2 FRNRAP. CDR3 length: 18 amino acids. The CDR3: CASGLPFLPSGPNYGYTF. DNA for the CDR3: TGTGCTAGTGGTTTGCCCTTCTTACCCTCCGGACCGAATTATGGCTACACCTTC. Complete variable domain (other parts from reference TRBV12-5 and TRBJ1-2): DARVTQTPRHKVTEMGQEVTMRCQPILGHNTVFWYRQTMMQGLELLAYFRNRAPLDDSGMPKDRFSAEMPDATLATLKIQPSEPRDSAVYFCASGLPFLPSGPNYGYTFGSGTRLTVV.

The CDR3 bases are TGTGCCAGCTCACCGGGGACCGAATCTAACTATGGCTACACCTTC. It is translated as CASSPGTESNYGYTF. The genes are TRBV18 and TRBJ1-2, with D perhaps matching TRBD1 (5 bases). The germline V gene encodes CDR1 KGHSH and CDR2 LQKENI. The CDR3 length is 15 residues. With 3 bases removed from V and 0 bases from J, the gap between germline ends came to 11 bases.

CDR3 nucleotides: TGTGCCAGCAGCCAATCTCAGGGTTCCTACAATGAGCAGTTCTTC. Residues: CASSQSQGSYNEQFF. V usage is TRBV3-1 (or the pseudogene TRBV3-2) and J usage is TRBJ2-1; possibly TRBD1 for D (5 bases). V lost 2 bases and J lost 1, with 9 bases in between. The germline V gene has CDR1 LGHDT and CDR2 YNNKEL (reference sequence). The CDR3 covers 15 residues.

This CDR3 is CASIASGGRGETQYF. CDR3 DNA sequence: TGTGCCAGCATCGCCAGTGGGGGGCGCGGGGAGACCCAGTACTTC. This chain links TRBV3-1 (or the pseudogene TRBV3-2) with TRBJ2-5, with D possibly being TRBD1 or TRBD2 (6 bases each). V was shortened by 7 bases and J by 5 bases, with 20 bases between the two germline ends. Looked up from germline, CDR1 is LGHDT and CDR2 is YNNKEL (reference sequence). The CDR3 covers 15 residues.